What follows describes a single TCR beta chain. The data originate from a study of patients and donors after allogeneic stem cell transplantation. The length of the CDR3 is 18 residues. Germline CDR1 reads LNHDA; CDR2 reads SQIVND (reference sequence). Trimming at V came to 5 bases and at J to 2 bases, leaving 11 bases not matched to a gene. TCRdb used MiXCR to reprocess the RT-PCR reads, holding one entry per CDR3 protein. Of tens of thousands of distinct CDR3 sequences in the sample, about 8% were seen once. The V call is TRBV19, the J call TRBJ2-4, with TRBD2 identical over 11 bases. The sequencing input was blood, either unsorted or a sorted T cell fraction (not recorded which). The clonotype comes from a human donor who was either an allogeneic HSCT recipient or a stem cell or donor lymphocyte infusion donor (not recorded which). It is not recorded whose cells these are; they may come from a transplant donor. CDR3 region: CASSSETSGVVTKNIQYF. DNA of the CDR3: TGTGCCAGTAGTTCTGAGACTAGCGGGGTCGTAACCAAAAACATTCAGTACTTC.